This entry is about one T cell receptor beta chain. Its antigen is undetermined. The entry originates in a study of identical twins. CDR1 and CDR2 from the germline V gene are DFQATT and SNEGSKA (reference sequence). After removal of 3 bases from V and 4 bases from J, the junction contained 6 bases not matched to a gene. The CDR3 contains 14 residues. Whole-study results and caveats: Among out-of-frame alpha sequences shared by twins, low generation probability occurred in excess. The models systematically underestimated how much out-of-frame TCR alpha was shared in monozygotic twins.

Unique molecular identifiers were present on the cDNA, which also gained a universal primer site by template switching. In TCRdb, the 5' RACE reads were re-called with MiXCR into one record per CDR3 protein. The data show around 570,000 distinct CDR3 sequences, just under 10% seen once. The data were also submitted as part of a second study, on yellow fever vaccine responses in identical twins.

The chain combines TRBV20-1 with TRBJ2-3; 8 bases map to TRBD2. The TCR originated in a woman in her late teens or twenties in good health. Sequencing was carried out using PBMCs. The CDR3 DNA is TGCAGTGCTAGCGTAGGACTAGCTTCAGATACGCAGTATTTT. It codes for CSASVGLASDTQYF.